This TCR beta chain was obtained from a study of blood T cell repertoires in COVID-19. Study-level background: The study drew acute and convalescent COVID-19 samples from the United States, Italy and Spain. Nucleic acid was either cDNA or gDNA, and it came from T cells, B-cell-depleted T cells, or PBMCs.

Between the trimmed V and J ends, which lost 9 bases and 8 bases, there was a span of 16 bases. The CDR3 runs to 13 residues. CDR1 is SNHLY, CDR2 FYNNEI, per germline. Authors' analysis steps: Cell counts per sample came from amplifying reference gene primers. Produced via immunoSEQ multiplex PCR; TCRdb's table is partial and in-frame only. V and J calls and clone size are those listed in that table; D and trimming were worked out from the DNA. The sample holds over 70,000 clones, about four fifths seen once. The clonotype was recovered from a man between 70 and 80 years old who had recovered from COVID-19. V gene TRBV2 combines with J gene TRBJ2-2, with D perhaps matching TRBD2 (5 bases). Material for sequencing was peripheral blood. CDR3 residues: CARKAPGSGELFF. CDR3 in DNA: TGTGCCAGAAAGGCCCCGGGGTCTGGGGAGCTGTTTTTT.